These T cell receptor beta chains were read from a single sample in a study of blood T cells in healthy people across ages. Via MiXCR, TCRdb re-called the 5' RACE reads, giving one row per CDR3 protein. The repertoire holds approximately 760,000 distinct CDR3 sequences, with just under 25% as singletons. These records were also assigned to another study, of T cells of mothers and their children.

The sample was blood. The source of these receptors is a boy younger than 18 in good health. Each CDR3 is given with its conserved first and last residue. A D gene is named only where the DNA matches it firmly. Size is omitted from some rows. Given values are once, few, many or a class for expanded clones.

CATSRGPEFGQNTGELFF | TGTGCCACCAGCAGAGGTCCCGAATTCGGACAGAACACCGGGGAGCTGTTTTTT | TRBV15 | NA | NA | TRBJ2-2
CASSLARASYGYTF | TGTGCCAGCAGCTTAGCGAGGGCTTCGTATGGCTACACCTTC | TRBV7-9 | few | NA | TRBJ1-2
CASSWRVDQETQYF | TGTGCCAGCAGCTGGAGGGTGGACCAAGAGACCCAGTACTTC | TRBV3-1 | NA | NA | TRBJ2-5
CACEKRAKRNEQYF | TGTGCCTGCGAGAAGCGGGCCAAAAGGAACGAGCAGTACTTC | TRBV2 | few | NA | TRBJ2-7
CASSVFRPDYEQYF | TGTGCCAGCAGTGTATTCAGGCCAGACTACGAGCAGTACTTC | TRBV2 | NA | NA | TRBJ2-7
CASSGTTGSLREQYF | TGTGCCAGCAGTGGGACGACAGGGTCTCTGAGGGAGCAGTACTTC | TRBV6-2/TRBV6-3 | NA | TRBD1 | TRBJ2-7
CSAGASGGARNTQYF | TGCAGTGCTGGAGCTAGCGGGGGGGCGAGAAACACTCAGTACTTC | TRBV20-1 | few | TRBD2 | TRBJ2-4
CASGPGGTKLEETQYF | TGTGCCAGCGGCCCAGGGGGAACCAAATTGGAAGAGACCCAGTACTTC | TRBV7-2 | NA | TRBD1 | TRBJ2-5
CASSAPPGLKAINSPLHF | TGTGCCAGCAGTGCCCCTCCAGGGCTGAAGGCCATTAATTCACCCCTCCACTTT | TRBV12-3/TRBV12-4 | NA | NA | TRBJ1-6
CASSFAPTGYGYTF | TGTGCCAGCAGCTTCGCCCCGACAGGCTATGGCTACACCTTC | TRBV7-9 | NA | NA | TRBJ1-2
CASSFVGRQETQYF | TGTGCCAGTAGTTTTGTCGGGCGGCAAGAGACCCAGTACTTC | TRBV19 | NA | NA | TRBJ2-5